Shown below are 7 T cell receptor beta chains from a single sample sequenced in a study of T cell repertoires in cytomegalovirus infection. TCRdb called the reads again in MiXCR, with one record for every CDR3 protein. Of roughly 800,000 distinct CDR3 sequences listed, almost 30% are singletons. These TCRs' antigens remain unknown. The sequencing here drew on cultured CD8+ T cells from PBMCs, taken from culture after CMV antigen stimulation. The receptors come from a human donor in good health (CMV status not recorded). Some clones in this sample may be carry-over from other donors' samples.

Only a few counts were recorded for this clonotype. The chain joins TRBV20-1 to TRBJ2-1; D uncertain. The CDR3 contains 19 residues. From germline, CDR1 is DFQATT and CDR2 SNEGSKA (reference sequence). V gave up 6 bases and J gave up 0 bases, with 27 bases separating them. CDR3 DNA: TGCAGTGCCTCGACCGTGCCCGGGCACCTAACGAGCTCCTACAATGAGCAGTTCTTC. This gives the protein CSASTVPGHLTSSYNEQFF.

Points on this clonotype: With a much larger clone just one base away, this may be a read error. The chain couples TRBV12-3 or TRBV12-4 to TRBJ2-7, with 7 bases that match TRBD2. The CDR3 is 15 amino acids. In DNA, the CDR3 is TGTGTCAGCACCGAGAGCGGGGCGAGCTCCTACGAGCAGTACTTC. It codes for CVSTESGASSYEQYF.

The chain links TRBV9 to TRBJ1-1; D call uncertain. V gave up 0 bases and J gave up 8 bases, with 14 bases separating them. The length of the CDR3 is 14 residues. Germline V gene data show CDR1 as SGDLS and CDR2 as YYNGEE. CDR3: CASSVGDGLPEAFF. The CDR3 DNA reads TGTGCCAGCAGCGTAGGGGATGGACTTCCAGAAGCTTTCTTT.

The chain is built from TRBV7-4 and TRBJ2-1; D gene unclear. With 11 bases removed from V and 0 bases from J, the gap between germline ends came to 14 bases. Per germline, CDR1 SGHVT and CDR2 SQSDAQ. The CDR3 runs to 14 residues. The CDR3 loop reads CAGNIPSSYNEQFF. For the CDR3, the DNA is TGTGCCGGCAACATCCCCAGCTCCTACAATGAGCAGTTCTTC.

This clonotype was seen more than once but under ten times. A read error may produce the germline difference seen at one junction end. The chain carries TRBV7-6 and TRBJ2-2; D perhaps matches TRBD1 (6 bases). Germline V gene sequence: CDR1 SGHVS, CDR2 FNYEAQ. This CDR3 is built from 18 residues. Here the CDR3 DNA reads TGTGCCAGCAGCTTAGCGCAAAGGGGGTTGAGGAACTCCGGGGAGCTGTTTTTT. Encoded protein: CASSLAQRGLRNSGELFF.

This clonotype was seen ten or more times. V is TRBV7-2 and J is TRBJ1-1; no reliable D call. V was cut by 6 bases and J by 0 bases, with 8 bases left in between. The CDR3 sequence is 13 residues long. CDR1 is SGHTA and CDR2 is FQGNSA in the germline V gene. The CDR3 loop is CASRLSMNTEAFF. Here the CDR3 DNA reads TGTGCCAGCAGACTTTCGATGAACACTGAAGCTTTCTTT.

This clonotype was seen more than once but under ten times. V gene TRBV11-2 combines with J gene TRBJ1-2, with 7 bases aligning to TRBD1. Trimming took 5 bases from V and 8 from J; bases not matched to a gene: 8. This CDR3 is built from 13 residues. Germline V CDR1 and CDR2: SGHAT, FQNNGV. The CDR3 region is CASSVWDSMGYTF. Here the CDR3 DNA reads TGTGCCAGCAGCGTATGGGACAGCATGGGCTACACCTTC.